One and the same sample provided the 14 T cell receptor beta chains below, sequenced in a study of shared clonotypes between healthy human individuals. TCRdb keeps only in-frame clones here, not all; method: immunoSEQ multiplex PCR. Of some 2,100,000 clones in the sample, 90% to 96% were seen once. The sequenced material came from naive CD4+ T cells sorted from blood. Subset of the sample: CD45RA+ positively selected. The source is a man between 18 and 35 years old in good health.

The rearrangement links TRBV28 to TRBJ1-5; D gene uncertain. V was trimmed by 1 base and J by 2 bases, leaving 9 bases between them. This CDR3 spans 15 amino acids. The germline CDR1 and CDR2 sequences are MDHEN and SYDVKM. The CDR3 region has the DNA TGTGCCAGCAGTTTATCGGCGCAGGGCAATCAGCCCCAGCATTTT. Its protein is CASSLSAQGNQPQHF.

The genes are TRBV2 and TRBJ1-2; D possibly corresponds to TRBD1 (5 bases). Per germline, CDR1 SNHLY and CDR2 FYNNEI. The CDR3 is 16 amino acids. Trimming shortened V by 5 bases and J by 7 bases, and 23 bases separated the two germline ends. Here the CDR3 DNA reads TGTGCCAGCAGTTTATTAGACCCCCGTTTTGGGGGTGGCTACACCTTC. Amino acid sequence: CASSLLDPRFGGGYTF. The full variable domain, its missing parts supplied by reference TRBV2 and TRBJ1-2, is EPEVTQTPSHQVTQMGQEVILRCVPISNHLYFYWYRQILGQKVEFLVSFYNNEISEKSEIFDDQFSVERPDGSNFTLKIRSTKLEDSAMYFCASSLLDPRFGGGYTFGSGTRLTVV.

The chain links TRBV28 to TRBJ2-7; D remains unclear. The CDR3 is made up of 12 amino acids. Trimming pared 3 bases from V and 6 bases from J, leaving 9 bases between. Germline values: CDR1 MDHEN, CDR2 SYDVKM. The CDR3 loop reads CASSLRSGEQYF. The DNA of the CDR3 is TGTGCCAGCAGTTTGAGGTCGGGCGAGCAGTACTTC.

The chain couples TRBV4-3 to TRBJ2-5; D is undetermined. The germline CDR1 and CDR2 sequences are LGHNA and YSLEER. This CDR3 contains 13 residues. With 0 bases removed from V and 6 bases from J, the gap between germline ends came to 8 bases. The CDR3 reads CASSQDLSQTQYF. CDR3 bases: TGCGCCAGCAGCCAAGATCTATCGCAGACCCAGTACTTC.

The chain combines TRBV28 with TRBJ2-7, with D unresolved. Germline assignment: CDR1 MDHEN and CDR2 SYDVKM. This CDR3 contains 14 residues. The V end lost 1 base, the J end lost 3 bases, and 10 bases lay between the germline ends. CDR3 loop: CASSLSTHFYEQYF. The CDR3 DNA reads TGTGCCAGCAGTTTATCCACCCACTTCTACGAGCAGTACTTC.

V is TRBV19 and J is TRBJ1-6, with 9 positions matching TRBD1. Germline trimming cut 4 bases from V and 9 bases from J; bases unmatched to any gene: 13. Per the germline V gene, CDR1 is LNHDA and CDR2 is SQIVND (reference sequence). This CDR3 is 17 amino acids long. DNA for the CDR3: TGTGCCAGTAGTACGTTCCAACAGGGGGCCTCGGGTTCACCCCTCCACTTT. Translated, it gives CASSTFQQGASGSPLHF.

This chain connects TRBV5-1 to TRBJ1-1; the D is unclear. V lost 4 bases to trimming and J lost 0 bases, with 13 bases between them. The germline V gene has CDR1 SGHRS and CDR2 YFSETQ. The CDR3 length is 15 residues. The CDR3 bases are TGCGCCAGCAGCCCTAGCCCGACGCTGAACACTGAAGCTTTCTTT. Translated: CASSPSPTLNTEAFF.

This clone was detected a few times. The same CDR3 also results from other DNA sequences found in this sample. J is TRBJ2-7 and V is TRBV5-1; 10 bases line up with TRBD1. V gave up 4 bases and J gave up 0 bases; unmatched junction bases: 4. The CDR3 runs to 15 residues. Per the germline V gene, CDR1 is SGHRS and CDR2 is YFSETQ. CDR3 amino acids: CASSPGQGSSYEQYF. The CDR3 coding sequence is TGCGCCAGCAGCCCGGGACAGGGGAGCTCCTACGAGCAGTACTTC. Using reference TRBV5-1 and TRBJ2-7 for the parts outside the CDR3, the full variable domain is KAGVTQTPRYLIKTRGQQVTLSCSPISGHRSVSWYQQTPGQGLQFLFEYFSETQRNKGNFPGRFSGRQFSNSRSEMNVSTLELGDSALYLCASSPGQGSSYEQYFGPGTRLTVT.

The chain recombines TRBV6-1 with TRBJ2-3; D is ambiguous. From germline, CDR1 is MNHNS and CDR2 SASEGT. The CDR3 runs to 12 residues. DNA of the CDR3: TGTGCTACCGCAGTATCCACAGATACGCAGTATTTT. Translated: CATAVSTDTQYF.

The chain employs TRBV28 and TRBJ1-2; D not resolved. This CDR3 region has 16 residues. The germline V gene encodes CDR1 MDHEN and CDR2 SYDVKM. V lost 4 bases, J lost 6 bases, and 21 bases lay in between. The CDR3: CASSSFAANGLDGYTF. CDR3 nucleotides: TGTGCCAGCAGTTCCTTCGCTGCGAATGGGCTCGATGGCTACACCTTC.

The chain couples TRBV6-1 to TRBJ2-3; D call uncertain. CDR1 and CDR2 (germline): MNHNS, SASEGT. CDR3 length equals 15 residues. V was pared by 6 bases and J by 1 base, with 14 bases between. The CDR3 DNA follows: TGTGCCAGCAGGTCCGGAAGATGGGGCACAGATACGCAGTATTTT. It encodes CASRSGRWGTDTQYF.

The V call is TRBV19, the J call TRBJ2-7; D call uncertain. V gave up 3 bases and J gave up 0 bases, with 9 bases separating them. This CDR3 has 14 residues. The germline V gene has CDR1 LNHDA and CDR2 SQIVND (reference sequence). CDR3 residues: CASSMTISSYEQYF. In nucleotides, the CDR3 is TGTGCCAGTAGTATGACGATTAGCTCCTACGAGCAGTACTTC.

This chain connects TRBV4-1 to TRBJ2-7, with TRBD1 identical over 7 bases. The trim removed 0 bases at V and 4 bases at J, leaving 9 bases unmatched. The length of the CDR3 is 16 residues. Germline V CDR1 and CDR2: MGHRA, YSYEKL. CDR3 DNA sequence: TGCGCCAGCAGCCAAGATAAGGGGGCCGGCGGGTACGAGCAGTACTTC. Translation: CASSQDKGAGGYEQYF.

The chain carries TRBV7-3 and TRBJ1-1; unclear D gene. Trimming removed 5 bases from V and 0 bases from J, with 13 bases in between. The CDR3 runs to 15 residues. Germline V gene sequence: CDR1 SGHTA, CDR2 FQGTGA. The CDR3 nucleotides read TGTGCCAGCAGCCCGACCGGCGGGGTGAACACTGAAGCTTTCTTT. Amino acid sequence: CASSPTGGVNTEAFF.